Below, 8 T cell receptor beta chains from the same sample are listed, as sequenced in a study of coeliac disease. Only in-frame clones appear in the TCRdb table, and some are missing; sequencing was by immunoSEQ multiplex PCR. The table lists 2,500 to 3,000 clones, approximately 53% of them singletons. The specimen sequenced was intraepithelial lymphocytes from the gut. Receptors originate from a man in his fifties or sixties with celiac disease on a gluten-free diet.

The chain joins TRBV19 to TRBJ2-3, with D perhaps TRBD2 (7 bases). The CDR3 runs to 15 residues. Trimming removed 0 bases from V and 7 bases from J, with 14 bases in between. Germline CDR1 LNHDA, CDR2 SQIVND (reference sequence). This CDR3 reads CASSIDQGTTNTQYF. The CDR3 DNA sequence: TGTGCCAGTAGTATAGATCAGGGGACTACAAATACGCAGTATTTT.

This clone was counted a few times. The chain recombines TRBV27 with TRBJ2-1, with D perhaps matching TRBD2 (6 bases). In germline, CDR1 is MNHEY, CDR2 SMNVEV (reference sequence). The CDR3 extends over 14 amino acids. Trimming cost V 4 bases and J 4 bases, with 11 bases left between them. CDR3 bases: TGTGCCAGCAGTTGGGGGACTGGTTACAATGAGCAGTTCTTC. This gives the protein CASSWGTGYNEQFF.

This clone was picked up a small number of times. The chain joins TRBV5-1 to TRBJ2-1, with TRBD2 identical over 11 bases. This CDR3 has 15 residues. The trim removed 4 bases at V and 7 bases at J, leaving 7 bases unmatched. CDR1 SGHRS and CDR2 YFSETQ come from the germline V gene. DNA for the CDR3: TGCGCCAGCAGCCCGCTAGCGGGGGGAGGGAATGAGCAGTTCTTC. Its translation is CASSPLAGGGNEQFF.

The chain joins TRBV27 to TRBJ1-2; TRBD1 aligns across 7 bases. The junction had 11 bases not matched to a gene; V was cut back by 4 bases and J by 6 bases. Germline V gene sequence: CDR1 MNHEY, CDR2 SMNVEV (reference sequence). This CDR3 contains 15 residues. CDR3 residues: CASSSNSGTVDGYTF. The CDR3 DNA reads TGTGCCAGCAGTTCTAACTCCGGGACAGTGGATGGCTACACCTTC.

CDR3 sequence reads: CASSIDRDTPYYGYTF. The DNA of the CDR3 is TGTGCCAGTAGTATAGACCGGGACACTCCTTACTATGGCTACACCTTC. The V gene is TRBV19, the J gene TRBJ1-2, with D perhaps TRBD1 (6 bases). The V and J ends lost 0 bases and 3 bases respectively, with 14 bases between them. Germline V gene data show CDR1 as LNHDA and CDR2 as SQIVND (reference sequence). The CDR3 is made up of 16 amino acids. The complete variable domain, with remaining parts taken from reference TRBV19 and TRBJ1-2, reads DGGITQSPKYLFRKEGQNVTLSCEQNLNHDAMYWYRQDPGQGLRLIYYSQIVNDFQKGDIAEGYSVSREKKESFPLTVTSAQKNPTAFYLCASSIDRDTPYYGYTFGSGTRLTVV.

This clone has just a few counts. V and J are TRBV18 and TRBJ1-2, with D unclear. Trimming took 2 bases from V and 2 from J, leaving 6 bases between them. Germline V lookup: CDR1 KGHSH, CDR2 LQKENI. This CDR3 has 13 residues. The CDR3 spells CASSPAGNYGYTF. The CDR3 DNA reads TGTGCCAGCTCACCAGCCGGGAACTATGGCTACACCTTC.

The rearrangement uses TRBV10-3 and TRBJ1-5; 7 bases are shared with TRBD1. V dropped 4 bases and J dropped 0; count of bases not matched to a gene: 6. Germline V gives CDR1 ENHRY, CDR2 SYGVKD. CDR3 size: 16 residues. The CDR3 reads CAISAASGGSNQPQHF. CDR3 bases: TGTGCCATCAGTGCTGCGTCAGGGGGTAGCAATCAGCCCCAGCATTTT.

This clone is labeled as large. The rearrangement uses TRBV6-5 and TRBJ2-7; 7 bases agree with TRBD1. This CDR3 comprises 16 residues. J gave up 0 bases and V 0 bases, and 5 bases lay outside the gene matches. Germline V gene sequence: CDR1 MNHEY, CDR2 SVGAGI. The CDR3 here is CASSYSSNRGSYEQYF. For the CDR3, the DNA is TGTGCCAGCAGTTACTCGTCAAACAGGGGCTCCTACGAGCAGTACTTC.